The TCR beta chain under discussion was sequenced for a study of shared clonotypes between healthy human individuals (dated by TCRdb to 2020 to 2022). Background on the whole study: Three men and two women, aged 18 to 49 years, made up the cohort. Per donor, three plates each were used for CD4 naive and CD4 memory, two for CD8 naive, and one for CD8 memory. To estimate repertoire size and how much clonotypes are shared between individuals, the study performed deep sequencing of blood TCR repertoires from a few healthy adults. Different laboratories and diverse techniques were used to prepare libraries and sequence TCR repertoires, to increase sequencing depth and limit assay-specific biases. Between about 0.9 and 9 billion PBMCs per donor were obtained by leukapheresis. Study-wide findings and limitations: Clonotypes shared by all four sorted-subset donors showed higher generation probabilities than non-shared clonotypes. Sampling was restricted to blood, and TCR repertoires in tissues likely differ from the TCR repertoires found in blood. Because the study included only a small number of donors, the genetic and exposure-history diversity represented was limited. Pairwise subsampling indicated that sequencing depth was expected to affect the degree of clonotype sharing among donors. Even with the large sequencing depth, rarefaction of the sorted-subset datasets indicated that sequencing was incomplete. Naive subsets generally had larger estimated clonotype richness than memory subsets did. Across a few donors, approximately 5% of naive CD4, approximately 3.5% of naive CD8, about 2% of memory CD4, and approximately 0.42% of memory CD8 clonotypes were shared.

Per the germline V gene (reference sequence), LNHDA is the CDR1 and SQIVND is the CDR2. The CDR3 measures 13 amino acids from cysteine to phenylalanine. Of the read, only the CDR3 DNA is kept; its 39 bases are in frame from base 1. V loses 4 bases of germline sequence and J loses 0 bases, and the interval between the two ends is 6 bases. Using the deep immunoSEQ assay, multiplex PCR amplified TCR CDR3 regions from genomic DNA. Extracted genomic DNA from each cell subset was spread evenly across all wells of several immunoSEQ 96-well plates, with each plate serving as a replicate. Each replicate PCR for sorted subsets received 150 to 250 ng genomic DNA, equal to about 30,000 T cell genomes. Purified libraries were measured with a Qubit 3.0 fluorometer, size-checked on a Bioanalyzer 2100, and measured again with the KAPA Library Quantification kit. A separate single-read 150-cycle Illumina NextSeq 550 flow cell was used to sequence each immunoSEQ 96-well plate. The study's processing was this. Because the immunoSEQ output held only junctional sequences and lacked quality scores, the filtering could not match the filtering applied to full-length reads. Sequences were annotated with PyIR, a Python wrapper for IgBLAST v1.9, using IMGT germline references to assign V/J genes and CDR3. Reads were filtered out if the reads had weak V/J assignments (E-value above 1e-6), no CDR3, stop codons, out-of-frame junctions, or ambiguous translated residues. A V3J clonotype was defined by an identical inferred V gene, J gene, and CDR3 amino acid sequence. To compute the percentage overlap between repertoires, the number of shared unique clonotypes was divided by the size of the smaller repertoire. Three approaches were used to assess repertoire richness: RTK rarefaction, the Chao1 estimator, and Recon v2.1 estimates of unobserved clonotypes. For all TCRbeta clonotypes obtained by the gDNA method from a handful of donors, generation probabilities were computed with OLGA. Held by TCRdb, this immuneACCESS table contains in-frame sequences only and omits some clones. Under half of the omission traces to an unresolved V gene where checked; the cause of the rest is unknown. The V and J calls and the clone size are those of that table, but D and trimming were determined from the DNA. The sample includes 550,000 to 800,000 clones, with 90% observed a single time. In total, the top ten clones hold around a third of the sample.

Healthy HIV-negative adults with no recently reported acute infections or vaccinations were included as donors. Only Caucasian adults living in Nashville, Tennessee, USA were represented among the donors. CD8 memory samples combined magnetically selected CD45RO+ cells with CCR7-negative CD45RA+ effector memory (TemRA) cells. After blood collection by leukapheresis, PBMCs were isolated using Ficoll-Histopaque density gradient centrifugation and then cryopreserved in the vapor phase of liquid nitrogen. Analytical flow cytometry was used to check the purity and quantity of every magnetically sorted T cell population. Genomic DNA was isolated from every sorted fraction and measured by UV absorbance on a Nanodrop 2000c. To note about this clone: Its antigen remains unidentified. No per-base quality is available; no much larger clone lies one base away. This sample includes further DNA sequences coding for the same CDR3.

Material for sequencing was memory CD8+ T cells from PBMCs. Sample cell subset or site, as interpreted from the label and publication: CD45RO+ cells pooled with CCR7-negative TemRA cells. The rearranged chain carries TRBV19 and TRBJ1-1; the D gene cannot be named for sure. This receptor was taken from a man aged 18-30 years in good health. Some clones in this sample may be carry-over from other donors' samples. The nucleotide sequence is TGTGCCAGTAGTAGAGCGATGAACACTGAAGCTTTCTTT. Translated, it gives CASSRAMNTEAFF.